A selection of T cell receptor beta chains follows, all from one sample in a study of blood T cell repertoires in COVID-19. Using immunoSEQ multiplex PCR, the repertoire was profiled, and TCRdb retains in-frame clones only, with some absent. This sample has about 210,000 clones, with roughly 84% found just once. The sample taken for sequencing was peripheral blood. The receptors come from a man aged 50 to 59 with active or convalescent COVID-19. The CDR3 runs from the conserved cysteine through the conserved F or W. Fields, in order: CDR3 length, J gene, clone size, V gene, D gene, CDR3 DNA, CDR3 protein. D genes are given only for firm matches. Clone size is not always given. Where it is, it says once, few, many or a class for expanded clones.

14,TRBJ1-5,-,TRBV5-5,-,TGTGCCAGCAGCTTTCTTGGGGGGGATCAGCCCCAGCATTTT,CASSFLGGDQPQHF
16,TRBJ2-6,-,TRBV7-9,TRBD1,TGTGCCAGCAGCTCCTCCAGGGGGCGCGGGGCCAACGTCCTGACTTTC,CASSSSRGRGANVLTF
12,TRBJ1-1,-,TRBV9,-,TGTGCCAGCAGCGGGCGGGGGACTGAAGCTTTCTTT,CASSGRGTEAFF
13,TRBJ1-3,-,TRBV6-5,-,TGTGCCAGCGAGCGGCCCGGCGGAAACACCATATATTTT,CASERPGGNTIYF
15,TRBJ2-3,-,TRBV9,-,TGTGCCAGCAGCGTAGGGACTACCGTCTGGGATACGCAGTATTTT,CASSVGTTVWDTQYF
12,TRBJ2-4,-,TRBV6-2/TRBV6-3,-,TGTGCCAGCAGTTTAGACAGAGGCATTCAGTACTTC,CASSLDRGIQYF
15,TRBJ1-1,-,TRBV6-2/TRBV6-3,-,TGTGCCAGCAGTTCCGTCAGGGTAGAGAACACTGAAGCTTTCTTT,CASSSVRVENTEAFF
15,TRBJ1-2,-,TRBV11-2,TRBD1,TGTGCCAGCAGCTTAAGGACAGGGGGGGACTATGGCTACACCTTC,CASSLRTGGDYGYTF
15,TRBJ2-2,-,TRBV9,TRBD1,TGTGCCAGCAGCGCAGGGGGTTCAAACACCGGGGAGCTGTTTTTT,CASSAGGSNTGELFF
15,TRBJ2-3,-,TRBV6-5,TRBD2,TGTGCCAGCAGTATTAGCGGGGGATCTACTTCTACGCAGTATTTT,CASSISGGSTSTQYF
15,TRBJ1-3,-,TRBV28,-,TGTGCCAGCAGTTTATCCCAAGCCTCTGGAAACACCATATATTTT,CASSLSQASGNTIYF
14,TRBJ1-2,-,TRBV11-3,TRBD1,TGTGCCAGCAGGAAAGCCCAGGGGGACTATGGCTACACCTTC,CASRKAQGDYGYTF
17,TRBJ2-2,-,TRBV18,TRBD2,TGTGCCAGCTCACCACCTCAGCGGGGGGGCCTGAACGGGGAGCTGTTTTTT,CASSPPQRGGLNGELFF
15,TRBJ1-1,-,TRBV27,TRBD1,TGTGCCAGCAGTACCTGGGACAGGGGGAACACTGAAGCTTTCTTT,CASSTWDRGNTEAFF
15,TRBJ2-1,-,TRBV7-2,TRBD1,TGTGCCAGCAGTCCCGACAGGGCACAGTGGTCTGAGCAGTTCTTC,CASSPDRAQWSEQFF
13,TRBJ1-3,-,TRBV6-2/TRBV6-3,-,TGTGCCAGCAGTCCAGCGGGTGGAAACACCATATATTTT,CASSPAGGNTIYF
15,TRBJ1-3,-,TRBV7-9,TRBD1,TGTGCCAGCAGCATCCGACAGGGATCTGGAAACACCATATATTTT,CASSIRQGSGNTIYF
13,TRBJ1-3,-,TRBV28,TRBD1,TGTGCCAGCAGCGGGACAGGTCTTAACACCATATATTTT,CASSGTGLNTIYF
13,TRBJ1-1,-,TRBV28,-,TGTGCCAGCAGCTCCCCGACAGGCCCCGAAGCTTTCTTT,CASSSPTGPEAFF
16,TRBJ2-5,-,TRBV6-2/TRBV6-3,-,TGTGCCAGCAGTTACGAGTTCCAGGGGCCCGGCGGAACCCAGTACTTC,CASSYEFQGPGGTQYF
15,TRBJ1-1,-,TRBV6-2/TRBV6-3,-,TGTGCCAGCAGTTCCCCTGGCAGGGCGAACACTGAAGCTTTCTTT,CASSSPGRANTEAFF
14,TRBJ1-1,-,TRBV10-3,-,TGTGCCATCAGTGAGTTCGGGTCAGGGTCTGAAGCTTTCTTT,CAISEFGSGSEAFF
12,TRBJ1-1,-,TRBV10-3,-,TGTGCCATCAGTGAGTCTACAGGAGAAGCTTTCTTT,CAISESTGEAFF
14,TRBJ1-2,-,TRBV10-3,TRBD1,TGTGCCATCAGTCGGACAGGCGCCTTATATGGCTACACCTTC,CAISRTGALYGYTF
13,TRBJ1-1,-,TRBV7-2,-,TGTGCCAGCAGCCTCGACAGAAACACTGAAGCTTTCTTT,CASSLDRNTEAFF
13,TRBJ2-4,-,TRBV19,TRBD1,TGTGCCAGTACCGAACAGGGGCAAAACATTCAGTACTTC,CASTEQGQNIQYF
14,TRBJ1-2,few,TRBV6-2/TRBV6-3,-,TGTGCCAGCAGCTATTCCACAGCTAACTATGGCTACACCTTC,CASSYSTANYGYTF
15,TRBJ2-5,-,TRBV18,TRBD2,TGTGCCAGCTCCCCCGTAGCGGGGTCCCAAGAGACCCAGTACTTC,CASSPVAGSQETQYF
16,TRBJ1-6,-,TRBV27,-,TGTGCCAGCAGTTTAGAGGGGGGGCGGTCCAATTCACCCCTCCACTTT,CASSLEGGRSNSPLHF
15,TRBJ1-6,-,TRBV19,-,TGTGCCAGTACCCCAACCAGTCTCAATAATTCACCCCTCCACTTT,CASTPTSLNNSPLHF
16,TRBJ2-3,-,TRBV6-2/TRBV6-3,TRBD2,TGTGCCAGCAGTTACGGCATAGCGGGGACAAAGGATACGCAGTATTTT,CASSYGIAGTKDTQYF
15,TRBJ2-2,-,TRBV5-1,-,TGCGCCAGCAGCTTAGGGACTGCGAACACCGGGGAGCTGTTTTTT,CASSLGTANTGELFF
17,TRBJ2-3,-,TRBV4-1,-,TGCGCCAGCAGCCAAAGGGTAGGACTCTCGCTGGGGGATACGCAGTATTTT,CASSQRVGLSLGDTQYF
13,TRBJ1-1,few,TRBV11-2,-,TGTGCCAGCAGCCCGGGTTGGGACACTGAAGCTTTCTTT,CASSPGWDTEAFF
15,TRBJ1-4,-,TRBV15,TRBD1,TGTGCCACCAGCAGAGATGGGGACAGCTTTGAAAAACTGTTTTTT,CATSRDGDSFEKLFF
15,TRBJ1-1,-,TRBV25-1,-,TGTGCCAGCAGTGGCAGGGGCGGAGGAGTCACTGAAGCTTTCTTT,CASSGRGGGVTEAFF
15,TRBJ2-1,-,TRBV5-1,TRBD1,TGCGCCAGCAGCCTGGACGGGACAGAGAACAATGAGCAGTTCTTC,CASSLDGTENNEQFF
11,TRBJ2-5,once,TRBV7-9,TRBD2,TGTGCCACTAGCGGGGCAGAGACCCAGTACTTC,CATSGAETQYF
16,TRBJ2-4,-,TRBV5-5,-,TGTGCCAGCAGCTTGGGGGACAGCGGGCCGGGGAACATTCAGTACTTC,CASSLGDSGPGNIQYF